The clone carrying this TCR beta chain came up a few times. No antigen is known for it. This entry comes from a study of T-cell memory formation after mild COVID-19. TCRdb ran MiXCR on the 5' RACE reads and lists one entry per CDR3 protein. The sample yields roughly 150,000 distinct CDR3 sequences, roughly 15% seen once. Study-level results: Certain responding clones were present in pre-infection memory, suggesting participation of cross-reactive memory.

Trimming took 6 bases from V and 3 from J, leaving 12 bases between them. This CDR3 has 12 amino acids. CDR1 and CDR2 (germline): DFQATT, SNEGSKA (reference sequence). The sequencing sample was made of PBMCs or a T cell subset sorted from them (not recorded which). The J gene is TRBJ2-7, the V gene TRBV20-1; D possibly corresponds to TRBD1 (6 bases). This receptor was taken from an adult woman who had mild COVID-19 (a few samples of this study predate the infection). Cell type and time point are not known. The CDR3: CSASDRDYEQYF. The CDR3, as DNA: TGCAGTGCCTCGGACAGAGACTACGAGCAGTACTTC.